The 27 T cell receptor beta chains below all came from one sample that was sequenced in a study of T cells in Graves' hyperthyroidism and ophthalmopathy. Amplified regions were TCR beta CDR3 sequences from RNA transcripts. The HTBI primer set drove a first-round RT-PCR of the TCR CDR3. MiXCR was run by TCRdb on the multiplex PCR reads, yielding one entry per CDR3 protein. The table shows some 760,000 distinct CDR3 sequences, with around 15% occurring only once. The sequenced material came from blood. The receptors stem from a woman aged 18 to 35 with Graves' hyperthyroidism.

This clonotype was observed many times. The J gene is TRBJ2-5, the V gene TRBV18; D gene unclear. The CDR3 sequence is 15 residues long. Germline V gives CDR1 KGHSH, CDR2 LQKENI. Trimming left V 1 base short and J 1 base short, with 10 bases between. CDR3 nucleotide sequence: TGTGCCAGCTCACCACGTAGACCTCCCCAAGAGACCCAGTACTTC. Protein product: CASSPRRPPQETQYF.

The J gene is TRBJ2-5, the V gene TRBV18; 15 nucleotides line up with TRBD2. V lost 3 bases, J lost 4 bases, and 6 bases stayed unmatched. Germline CDR1 is KGHSH and CDR2 is LQKENI. The CDR3 covers 17 residues. The CDR3 coding sequence is TGTGCCAGCTCACCGACGGCGGGACTAGCGGGAGGAGAGACCCAGTACTTC. Translated, it gives CASSPTAGLAGGETQYF.

This clonotype was picked up a small number of times. The gene calls are TRBV28 and TRBJ2-7; possibly TRBD1 for D (6 bases). Germline-derived CDR1 and CDR2 are MDHEN and SYDVKM. The V gene lost 7 bases and the J gene lost 5 bases, with 18 bases spanning the gap. This CDR3 comprises 14 residues. CDR3 region: CASTLVRGRHEQYF. Written as DNA, the CDR3 is TGTGCCAGCACCCTCGTCAGGGGTCGCCACGAGCAGTACTTC.

This clonotype was seen a handful of times. The rearrangement uses TRBV11-2 and TRBJ2-2; 8 bases map to TRBD2. J was trimmed by 3 bases and V by 1 base; bases with no gene match: 7. The CDR3 length is 17 residues. Germline V lookup: CDR1 SGHAT, CDR2 FQNNGV. The CDR3 spells CASSLAPPGGDTGELFF. The CDR3, as DNA: TGTGCCAGCAGCTTAGCTCCTCCGGGAGGGGACACCGGGGAGCTGTTTTTT.

This clonotype has more than one count but fewer than ten. The genes are TRBV12-3 or TRBV12-4 and TRBJ2-4, with no clear D. The CDR3 is 14 amino acids. Trimming pared 6 bases from V and 0 bases from J, leaving 9 bases between. CDR3 amino acids: CASSHWLAKNIQYF. CDR3 in DNA: TGTGCCAGCAGCCACTGGCTAGCCAAAAACATTCAGTACTTC.

This clonotype was detected a few times. The genes are TRBV29-1 and TRBJ2-3; 8 bases agree with TRBD2. The CDR3 extends over 16 amino acids. V gave up 0 bases and J gave up 2 bases; unmatched junction bases: 7. Germline assignment: CDR1 SQVTM and CDR2 ANQGSEA. CDR3 bases: TGCAGCGTTGAAGATCCCCGAGCGGGGGCCACAGATACGCAGTATTTT. Amino acids: CSVEDPRAGATDTQYF.

Ten or more counts support this clonotype. The chain links TRBV11-2 to TRBJ2-5, with 7 bases matching TRBD2. Per germline, CDR1 SGHAT and CDR2 FQNNGV. CDR3 length: 16 residues. V lost 6 bases and J lost 5; bases outside the gene matches: 15. DNA for the CDR3: TGTGCCAGCAGTCCCCTAGCTGGGAGGGCGAGGGAGACCCAGTACTTC. It is translated as CASSPLAGRARETQYF.

This clonotype has more than one count but fewer than ten. The chain has TRBV6-2 or TRBV6-3 and TRBJ2-1; D tentatively fits TRBD1 or TRBD2 (6 bases each). The CDR3 consists of 14 residues. V was pared by 2 bases and J by 6 bases, with 11 bases between. The germline CDR1 and CDR2 sequences are MNHEY and SVGEGT. The CDR3 nucleotides read TGTGCCAGCAGTTACGGTGGGGGGCTCAATGAGCAGTTCTTC. Protein sequence: CASSYGGGLNEQFF.

The chain combines TRBV30 with TRBJ2-3; the match to TRBD2 covers 7 bases. The V segment lost 0 bases and the J segment 6 bases; nucleotides outside the gene matches: 9. The CDR3 length is 15 residues. Germline V CDR1 and CDR2: GTSNPN, SVGIG (reference sequence). The CDR3 region has the DNA TGTGCCTGGAGTGTAGGGACTACCGCGATGGATACGCAGTATTTT. This sequence encodes CAWSVGTTAMDTQYF.

This clonotype occurred many times. V is TRBV11-2 and J is TRBJ2-1; D ambiguous. Germline V gene lookup returns CDR1 SGHAT and CDR2 FQNNGV. The CDR3 is 12 amino acids. Trimming removed 4 bases from V and 7 bases from J, with 8 bases in between. Written as DNA, the CDR3 is TGTGCCAGCAGCTACGCCGATAATGAGCAGTTCTTC. Translated: CASSYADNEQFF.

A few counts support this clonotype. The junction does not match germline at one end; this may be a read error. J is TRBJ1-2 and V is TRBV6-1; 10 bases map to TRBD1. Germline CDR1 reads MNHNS; CDR2 reads SASEGT. The CDR3 is 14 residues long. The CDR3: CASREGQGGYGYTF. The DNA of the CDR3 is TGTGCCAGCAGGGAAGGACAGGGGGGCTATGGCTACACCTTC.

The chain carries TRBV20-1 and TRBJ2-7; TRBD2 matches at 16 bases. This CDR3 contains 17 residues. Germline values: CDR1 DFQATT, CDR2 SNEGSKA (reference sequence). Trimming removed 1 base from V and 9 bases from J; junction bases left unmatched: 12. The CDR3 DNA reads as TGCAGTGCTAGAGCCGGGACTAGCGGGAGGGCCGGTCGTCGGCAGTACTTC. The encoded protein is CSARAGTSGRAGRRQYF.

This clonotype occurred a few times. This may be a read error: a much more frequent sequence differs by one nucleotide. This chain connects TRBV2 to TRBJ1-5, with no clear D. The CDR3 consists of 14 residues. Per the germline V gene, CDR1 is SNHLY and CDR2 is FYNNEI. CDR3 sequence (DNA): TGTACCAGCAGTGATCCGGGAAAGAATCAGCCCCAGCATTTT. Translated, it gives CTSSDPGKNQPQHF.

This clonotype was counted a few times. The genes are TRBV4-1 and TRBJ2-7; no clear D gene. The CDR3 runs to 13 residues. Per germline, CDR1 MGHRA and CDR2 YSYEKL. V was clipped by 1 base and J by 4 bases, with 8 bases between them. The CDR3 DNA reads as TGCGCCAGCAGCCAAGGACGGGTGTACGAGCAGTACTTC. This sequence encodes CASSQGRVYEQYF.

This clonotype was seen ten or more times. The gene calls are TRBV28 and TRBJ2-1, with TRBD1 identical over 8 bases. Per the germline V gene, CDR1 is MDHEN and CDR2 is SYDVKM. CDR3 size: 17 residues. V shed 5 bases and J 7 bases; nucleotides not matched to a gene: 16. Here the CDR3 DNA reads TGTGCCAGCAGTCCCCTGCCCGGGACAGGACGTTTTAATGAGCAGTTCTTC. Its translation is CASSPLPGTGRFNEQFF.

A few counts support this clonotype. V is TRBV20-1 and J is TRBJ2-2; D uncertain. CDR1 is DFQATT, CDR2 SNEGSKA, per germline (reference sequence). Trimming took off 6 bases at V and 0 bases at J, with 11 bases between the two ends. The CDR3 runs to 14 residues. The CDR3 reads CSAPPISNTGELFF. The CDR3 bases are TGCAGTGCCCCGCCTATCTCGAACACCGGGGAGCTGTTTTTT.

The chain has TRBV6-1 and TRBJ1-5; possibly TRBD1 for D (6 bases). Germline-derived CDR1 and CDR2 are MNHNS and SASEGT. The CDR3 is 15 residues long. The V gene lost 11 bases and the J gene lost 3 bases, with 20 bases spanning the gap. For the CDR3, the DNA is TGTGCCGTCATAGAGTGGGGGGGGCCCAATCAGCCCCAGCATTTT. Amino acid sequence: CAVIEWGGPNQPQHF.

The chain combines TRBV4-3 with TRBJ2-3; D is undetermined. Trimming took off 2 bases at V and 1 base at J, with 16 bases between the two ends. From germline, CDR1 is LGHNA and CDR2 YSLEER. CDR3 length: 17 amino acids. CDR3 sequence (DNA): TGCGCCAGCAGCCAAAATTCGCCCCCCCATCGCACAGATACGCAGTATTTT. Translating it yields CASSQNSPPHRTDTQYF.

This clonotype was detected only a few times. This chain uses TRBV7-9 with TRBJ2-2; 7 bases are shared with TRBD1. The CDR3 has 13 amino acids. With 2 bases clipped from V and 6 bases from J, the junction kept 0 bases outside the gene matches. Germline loops: CDR1 SEHNR, CDR2 FQNEAQ (reference sequence). The CDR3 nucleotides are TGTGCCAGCAGCTTAAGGGGGCCCGGGGAGCTGTTTTTT. Encoded protein: CASSLRGPGELFF.

There are many counts of this clonotype. CDR3 in amino acids: CASSQGDGRASYNEQFF. CDR3 DNA sequence: TGCGCCAGCAGCCAAGGCGACGGGAGGGCCAGTTACAATGAGCAGTTCTTC. The genes are TRBV4-1 and TRBJ2-1, with 8 bases lining up with TRBD2. The CDR3 spans 17 residues. Germline assignment: CDR1 MGHRA and CDR2 YSYEKL. V lost 1 base to trimming and J lost 4 bases; unmatched junction nucleotides: 9.

This clonotype was recorded at least ten times. The rearrangement uses TRBV18 and TRBJ1-4, with TRBD1 matching 8 bases. Trimming took 5 bases from V and 11 from J; bases not matched to a gene: 13. CDR1 KGHSH and CDR2 LQKENI come from the germline V gene. The CDR3 has 15 amino acids. In DNA, the CDR3 is TGTGCCAGCTCATCGGACAGGGCAAGGTTTGGGAAACTGTTTTTT. Protein: CASSSDRARFGKLFF.

This clonotype showed up many times. The chain couples TRBV7-9 to TRBJ2-7; 7 bases match TRBD1. J was trimmed by 0 bases and V by 6 bases; bases with no gene match: 5. The germline V gene has CDR1 SEHNR and CDR2 FQNEAQ (reference sequence). The CDR3 runs 14 residues. CDR3 DNA: TGTGCCAGCAGTTCGGGACAGATCTCCTACGAGCAGTACTTC. It codes for CASSSGQISYEQYF.

This chain uses TRBV14 with TRBJ2-1; D remains unclear. Trimming cost V 3 bases and J 1 base, with 13 bases left between them. Germline V CDR1 and CDR2: SGHDN, FVKESK. The CDR3 is 16 amino acids. The CDR3: CASSHIRGPSYNEQFF. The DNA for the CDR3 is TGTGCCAGCAGCCATATTAGAGGACCTTCCTACAATGAGCAGTTCTTC.

Remarks on this clonotype: This may be a read error, as it is one base from a much larger clone. CDR3 sequence: CASSQGRWREGRDEQFF. The CDR3 coding sequence is TGTGCCAGCAGCCAAGGTCGCTGGCGGGAGGGTCGAGATGAGCAGTTCTTC. The chain links TRBV3-1 to TRBJ2-1; the match to TRBD2 covers 9 bases. This CDR3 spans 17 amino acids. The ends lost 1 base at V and 8 bases at J; junction bases unmatched: 12. In germline, CDR1 is LGHDT, CDR2 YNNKEL (reference sequence).

The sample holds many counts of this clonotype. The chain is built from TRBV6-2 or TRBV6-3 and TRBJ1-5, with D possibly matching TRBD1 (6 bases). The germline V gene encodes CDR1 MNHEY and CDR2 SVGEGT. With 2 bases removed from V and 2 bases from J, the gap between germline ends came to 13 bases. The CDR3 contains 16 residues. In DNA form, the CDR3 reads TGTGCCAGCAGTTACATCGGGGGGCAAGGCAATCAGCCCCAGCATTTT. It translates to CASSYIGGQGNQPQHF.

The chain links TRBV11-2 to TRBJ1-4; unclear D gene. The length of the CDR3 is 15 residues. V lost 5 bases, J lost 8 bases, and 18 bases lay in between. Germline loops: CDR1 SGHAT, CDR2 FQNNGV. CDR3 sequence reads: CASSPLLGVLEKLFF. CDR3 DNA: TGTGCCAGCAGCCCCCTGCTCGGGGTCCTGGAAAAACTGTTTTTT.

This clonotype was counted at least ten times. The junction differs from germline at one of its ends, possibly a read error. This chain connects TRBV12-3 or TRBV12-4 to TRBJ2-3; D uncertain. This CDR3 contains 12 residues. CDR3 amino acids: CASSLEADTQYF. The CDR3, as DNA: TGTGCCAGCAGCTTAGAGGCAGATACGCAGTATTTT.